This entry lists 12 T cell receptor beta chains sequenced from one sample in a study of cytomegalovirus exposure and HLA in healthy donors. PCR used 60 Vbeta primers and 13 Jbeta primers. The data were produced by immunoSEQ multiplex PCR, yet TCRdb's version contains in-frame clones alone and is incomplete. The sample carries approximately 160,000 clones, 64% recorded once. The source material was PBMCs. The receptors were gathered from a woman aged 30 to 39 in good health and CMV-seropositive.

V and J are TRBV30 and TRBJ2-5; TRBD2 matches 7 bases. Germline-derived CDR1 and CDR2 are GTSNPN and SVGIG (reference sequence). V trimming: 3 bases; J trimming: 2 bases; junction bases outside the gene matches: 9. This CDR3 region has 15 residues. CDR3 loop: CAWRPGTTGQETQYF. The CDR3 coding sequence is TGTGCCTGGAGGCCCGGGACTACGGGACAAGAGACCCAGTACTTC.

The V call is TRBV6-5, the J call TRBJ2-7, with a possible D match to TRBD2 (6 bases). Germline CDR1 reads MNHEY; CDR2 reads SVGAGI. V dropped 10 bases and J dropped 0 bases, with 7 bases sitting between them. The CDR3 has 11 amino acids. The CDR3 sequence: CATTSSYEQYF. CDR3 DNA sequence: TGTGCCACGACTAGCTCCTACGAGCAGTACTTC.

The CDR3 DNA reads as TGTGCCAGCAGCCAAATGCCCAGCGGAGACGAAAAACTGTTTTTT. Translating it yields CASSQMPSGDEKLFF. J is TRBJ1-4 and V is TRBV5-4; no reliable D call. Germline CDR1 reads SGHNT; CDR2 reads YYREEE (reference sequence). This CDR3 comprises 15 residues. Trimming took 4 bases from V and 8 from J, leaving 18 bases between them.

The V and J genes are TRBV7-6 and TRBJ2-7; 9 bases align to TRBD2. With V trimmed by 5 bases and J by 5 bases, 10 bases remained unmatched. The germline CDR1 and CDR2 sequences are SGHVS and FNYEAQ. The CDR3 has 15 residues. This chain's CDR3 is CASSPRLAGKDEQYF. The DNA of the CDR3 is TGTGCCAGCAGCCCCCGGCTAGCGGGAAAGGACGAGCAGTACTTC.

This clone was observed a few times. As DNA, the CDR3 is TGTGCCAGCAGCCCCCGAAGAGGGCCAACTAATGAAAAACTGTTTTTT. The encoded protein is CASSPRRGPTNEKLFF. This chain connects TRBV7-9 to TRBJ1-4; D is uncertain. V was trimmed by 5 bases and J by 0 bases, leaving 13 bases between them. Germline assignment: CDR1 SEHNR and CDR2 FQNEAQ (reference sequence). The length of the CDR3 is 16 residues.

The chain employs TRBV20-1 and TRBJ1-1; D perhaps matches TRBD1 (6 bases). The CDR3 length is 9 residues. In germline, CDR1 is DFQATT, CDR2 SNEGSKA (reference sequence). The CDR3 reads CRGGGGAFF. The CDR3 bases are TGCAGGGGAGGGGGGGGTGCTTTCTTT.

This clone was observed a few times. Other DNA sequences in this specimen translate into the identical CDR3. The rearrangement uses TRBV11-2 and TRBJ1-1, with D possibly being TRBD1 (5 bases). V was clipped by 0 bases and J by 4 bases, with 12 bases between them. The germline V gene has CDR1 SGHAT and CDR2 FQNNGV. This CDR3 comprises 15 residues. Here the CDR3 DNA reads TGTGCCAGCAGCTTAGATTTACAGGCTGGCACTGAAGCTTTCTTT. Its translation is CASSLDLQAGTEAFF.

This chain connects TRBV2 to TRBJ2-7, with 7 bases that match TRBD2. J was trimmed by 4 bases and V by 7 bases; bases with no gene match: 10. From germline, CDR1 is SNHLY and CDR2 FYNNEI. The CDR3 is made up of 14 amino acids. CDR3 sequence reads: CASTSPGGNYEQYF. DNA for the CDR3: TGTGCCAGCACCTCCCCCGGGGGGAATTACGAGCAGTACTTC.

A single count supports this clone. Other DNA sequences of this sample code for an identical CDR3. The genes are TRBV18 and TRBJ1-1; 7 bases are a match to TRBD1. The CDR3 has 15 amino acids. J gave up 2 bases and V 2 bases, and 5 bases lay outside the gene matches. Looked up from germline, CDR1 is KGHSH and CDR2 is LQKENI. CDR3 residues: CASSPSRQGNTEAFF. The CDR3 DNA follows: TGTGCCAGCTCACCATCTCGACAGGGAAACACTGAAGCTTTCTTT.

This clone turned up a few times. This chain connects TRBV27 to TRBJ2-7, with 7 bases lining up with TRBD1. The trim removed 2 bases at V and 1 base at J, leaving 5 bases unmatched. The CDR3 length is 15 residues. The germline V gene has CDR1 MNHEY and CDR2 SMNVEV (reference sequence). For the CDR3, the DNA is TGTGCCAGCAGTTTAGGACAGGCGACGTCCTACGAGCAGTACTTC. It translates to CASSLGQATSYEQYF.

The chain joins TRBV20-1 to TRBJ1-2, with 7 bases aligning to TRBD1. Germline CDR1 reads DFQATT; CDR2 reads SNEGSKA (reference sequence). The CDR3 runs 10 residues. The ends lost 5 bases at V and 12 bases at J; junction bases unmatched: 6. DNA for the CDR3: TGCAGTGCTTGGGACAGCCTCCACACCTTC. This codes for CSAWDSLHTF.

Only one count was recorded for this clone. The rearrangement joins TRBV18 to TRBJ1-5, with D unresolved. The CDR3 loop spans 16 amino acids. V shed 5 bases and J shed 7 bases, with 21 bases lying between them. Per the germline V gene, CDR1 is KGHSH and CDR2 is LQKENI. As DNA, the CDR3 is TGTGCCAGCTCATCGACTCGAGGGAGGGAGGGACAGCCCCAGCATTTT. This translates into CASSSTRGREGQPQHF.